This TCR beta chain emerged from a study of blood T cell repertoires in COVID-19. Whole-study context: T cells, B-cell-depleted T cells, or PBMCs supplied cDNA or gDNA.

In the source study's methods: The assay estimated nucleated cells by amplifying reference gene primers. Only in-frame clones appear in the TCRdb table, and some are missing; sequencing was by immunoSEQ multiplex PCR. D and trimming come from the DNA, and the V and J calls and clone size come from that table. The sample includes approximately 220,000 clones, around 84% of them seen just once. Germline V gives CDR1 SNHLY, CDR2 FYNNEI. The CDR3 totals 14 residues. Trimming left V 6 bases short and J 2 bases short, with 14 bases between. Sequencing used peripheral blood. V gene TRBV2 combines with J gene TRBJ2-7; TRBD2 might be the D (6 bases). This sequence was found in a man aged 50 to 59 who had recovered from COVID-19. CDR3 bases: TGTGCCAGCAGAGGCGGGATACGCACCTACGAGCAGTACTTC. It yields the protein CASRGGIRTYEQYF.